This record looks at one TCR beta chain sequence and its context. Its recognized antigen is unknown. No per-base quality is available; no much larger clone lies one base away. The entry originates in a study of T cell changes during pregnancy in multiple sclerosis (dated by TCRdb to between 2018 and 2021). In terms of the full investigation: The study examined how the T cell repertoire changed over the course of pregnancy in women with multiple sclerosis.

Library preparation employed the immunoSEQ multiplex PCR assay. This is the immuneACCESS table as TCRdb keeps it, with only in-frame sequences that have V and J called. A part of the clones is gone; compared with another copy, unresolved V genes explain less than half, and the rest is unexplained. The sample contains approximately 49,000 clones, 85% to 90% of them found a single time. Over 4% of the sample is held by the ten biggest clonotypes. The CDR3 numbers 15 residues from cysteine through phenylalanine. Only the CDR3 DNA is retained, 45 bases long and in frame from the first base. V is clipped by 1 base and J by 2 bases, and the sequence between their germline boundaries is 10 bases long. From a lookup of the germline V gene (reference sequence), CDR1 and CDR2 are SGHKS and YYEKEE.

This clonotype originated in a female donor in good health, enrolled as a control in a pregnancy study. This sample comprised peripheral blood, obtained after pregnancy. Recombination joined TRBV5-5 with TRBJ1-3; the D gene assignment is ambiguous. CDR3 reads: CASSLSSSPGNTIYF. The nucleotides are TGTGCCAGCAGCTTGTCCTCGAGCCCTGGAAACACCATATATTTT. Outside the CDR3, residues come from the reference TRBV5-5 and TRBJ1-3 proteins, so the full variable domain is: DAGVTQSPTHLIKTRGQQVTLRCSPISGHKSVSWYQQVLGQGPQFIFQYYEKEERGRGNFPDRFSARQFPNYSSELNVNALLLGDSALYLCASSLSSSPGNTIYFGEGSWLTVV.